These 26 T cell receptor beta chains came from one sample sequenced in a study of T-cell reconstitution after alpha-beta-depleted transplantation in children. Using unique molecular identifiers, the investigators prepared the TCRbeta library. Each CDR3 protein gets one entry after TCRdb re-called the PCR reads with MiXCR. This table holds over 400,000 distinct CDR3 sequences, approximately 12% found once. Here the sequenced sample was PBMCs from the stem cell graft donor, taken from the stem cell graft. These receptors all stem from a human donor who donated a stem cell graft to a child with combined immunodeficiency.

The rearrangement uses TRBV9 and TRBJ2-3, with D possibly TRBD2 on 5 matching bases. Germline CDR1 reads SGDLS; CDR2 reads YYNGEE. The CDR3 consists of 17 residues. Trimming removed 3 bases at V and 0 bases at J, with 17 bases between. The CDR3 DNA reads TGTGCCAGCAGCGGGGAGTCATGGCGGTATAGCACAGATACGCAGTATTTT. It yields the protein CASSGESWRYSTDTQYF.

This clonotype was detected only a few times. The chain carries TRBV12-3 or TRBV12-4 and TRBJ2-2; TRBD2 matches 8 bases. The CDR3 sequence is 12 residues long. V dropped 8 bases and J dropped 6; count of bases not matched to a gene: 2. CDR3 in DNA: TGTGCCAGCGCGGGGGGCTCCGGGGAGCTGTTTTTT. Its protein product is CASAGGSGELFF.

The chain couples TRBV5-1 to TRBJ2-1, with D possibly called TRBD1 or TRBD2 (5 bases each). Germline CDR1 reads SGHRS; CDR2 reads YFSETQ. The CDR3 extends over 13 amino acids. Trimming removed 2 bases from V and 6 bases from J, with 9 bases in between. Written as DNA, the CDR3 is TGCGCCAGCAGCTTACTAGGGGTCAATGAGCAGTTCTTC. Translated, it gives CASSLLGVNEQFF.

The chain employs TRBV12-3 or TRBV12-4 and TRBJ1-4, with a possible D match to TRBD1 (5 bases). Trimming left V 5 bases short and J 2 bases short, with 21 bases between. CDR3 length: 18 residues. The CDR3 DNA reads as TGTGCCAGCAGTGTTTTTTTCCCGGGGCACGCTACTAATGAAAAACTGTTTTTT. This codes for CASSVFFPGHATNEKLFF.

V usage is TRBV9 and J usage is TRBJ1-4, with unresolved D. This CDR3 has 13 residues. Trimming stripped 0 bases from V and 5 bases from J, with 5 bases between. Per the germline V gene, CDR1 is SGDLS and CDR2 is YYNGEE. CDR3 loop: CASSVVPNEKLFF. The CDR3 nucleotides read TGTGCCAGCAGCGTAGTTCCAAATGAAAAACTGTTTTTT.

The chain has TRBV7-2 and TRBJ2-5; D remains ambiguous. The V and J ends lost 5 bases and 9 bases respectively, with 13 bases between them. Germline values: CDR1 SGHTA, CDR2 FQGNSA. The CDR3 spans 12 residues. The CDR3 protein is CASSPSGWAQYF. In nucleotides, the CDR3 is TGTGCCAGCAGCCCGAGTGGGTGGGCCCAGTACTTC.

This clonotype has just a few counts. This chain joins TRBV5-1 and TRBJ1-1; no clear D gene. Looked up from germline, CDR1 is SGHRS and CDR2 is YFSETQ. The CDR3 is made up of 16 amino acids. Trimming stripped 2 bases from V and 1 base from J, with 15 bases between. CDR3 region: CASSLWDQAPNTEAFF. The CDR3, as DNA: TGCGCCAGCAGCTTATGGGATCAGGCCCCGAACACTGAAGCTTTCTTT.

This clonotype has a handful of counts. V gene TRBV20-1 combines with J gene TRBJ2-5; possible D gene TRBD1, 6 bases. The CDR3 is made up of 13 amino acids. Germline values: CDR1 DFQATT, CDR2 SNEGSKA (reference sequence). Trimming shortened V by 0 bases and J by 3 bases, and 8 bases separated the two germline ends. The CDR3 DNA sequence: TGCAGTGCTAGAGAACCAGGGGAAGAGACCCAGTACTTC. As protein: CSAREPGEETQYF.

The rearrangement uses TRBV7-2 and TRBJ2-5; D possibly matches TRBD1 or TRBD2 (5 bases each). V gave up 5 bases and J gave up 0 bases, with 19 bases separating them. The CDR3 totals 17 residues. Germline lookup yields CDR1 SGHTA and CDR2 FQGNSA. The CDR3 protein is CASSPGTTVPDQETQYF. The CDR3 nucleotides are TGTGCCAGCAGCCCGGGGACGACGGTCCCCGACCAAGAGACCCAGTACTTC.

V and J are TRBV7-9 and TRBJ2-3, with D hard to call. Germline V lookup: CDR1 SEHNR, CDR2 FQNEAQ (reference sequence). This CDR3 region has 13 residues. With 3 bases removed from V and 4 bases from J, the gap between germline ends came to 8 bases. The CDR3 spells CASSLMGADTQYF. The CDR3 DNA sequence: TGTGCCAGCAGCTTGATGGGCGCAGATACGCAGTATTTT.

The DNA for the CDR3 is TGTGCCTGGAGTGCCCTCAGGGAATTGGTACCAAGAGAGACCCAGTACTTC. Translation: CAWSALRELVPRETQYF. The rearrangement uses TRBV30 and TRBJ2-5, with a weak D call TRBD1 (5 bases). CDR1 and CDR2 from the germline V gene are GTSNPN and SVGIG (reference sequence). V was pared by 1 base and J by 4 bases, with 22 bases between. This CDR3 spans 17 amino acids.

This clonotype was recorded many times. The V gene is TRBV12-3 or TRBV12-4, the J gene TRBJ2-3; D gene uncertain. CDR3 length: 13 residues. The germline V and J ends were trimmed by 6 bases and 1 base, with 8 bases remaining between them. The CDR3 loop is CASSSLGTDTQYF. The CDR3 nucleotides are TGTGCCAGCAGCTCACTCGGCACAGATACGCAGTATTTT.

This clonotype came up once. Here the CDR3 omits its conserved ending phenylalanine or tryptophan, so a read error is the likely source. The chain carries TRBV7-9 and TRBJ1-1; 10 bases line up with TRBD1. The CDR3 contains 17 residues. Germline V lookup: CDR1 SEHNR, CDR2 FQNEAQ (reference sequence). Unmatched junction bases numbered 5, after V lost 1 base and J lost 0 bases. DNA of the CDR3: TGTGCCAGCAGCTTAGGGGGGACAGGGGACATGAACACTGAAGCTTTCTCT. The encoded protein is CASSLGGTGDMNTEAFS.

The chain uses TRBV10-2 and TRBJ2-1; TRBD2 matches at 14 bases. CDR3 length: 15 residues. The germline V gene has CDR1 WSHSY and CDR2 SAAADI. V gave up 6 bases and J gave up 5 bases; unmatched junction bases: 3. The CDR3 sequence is CASRPTSGRDNEQFF. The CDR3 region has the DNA TGCGCCAGCAGACCGACTAGCGGGAGGGACAATGAGCAGTTCTTC.

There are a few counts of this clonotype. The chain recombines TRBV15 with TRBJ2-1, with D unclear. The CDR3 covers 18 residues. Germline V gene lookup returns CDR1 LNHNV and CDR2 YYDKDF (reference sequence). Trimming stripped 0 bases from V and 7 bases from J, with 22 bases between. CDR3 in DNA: TGTGCCACCAGCAGAGATAAGTCCTTGTCTAAAGGGTCGAATGAGCAGTTCTTC. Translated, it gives CATSRDKSLSKGSNEQFF.

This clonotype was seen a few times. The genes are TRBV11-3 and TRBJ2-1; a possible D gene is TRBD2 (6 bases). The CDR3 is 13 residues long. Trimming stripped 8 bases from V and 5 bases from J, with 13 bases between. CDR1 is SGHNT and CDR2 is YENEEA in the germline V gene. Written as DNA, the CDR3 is TGTGCCAGCTTGGGGGGAAAAGACAATGAGCAGTTCTTC. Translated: CASLGGKDNEQFF.

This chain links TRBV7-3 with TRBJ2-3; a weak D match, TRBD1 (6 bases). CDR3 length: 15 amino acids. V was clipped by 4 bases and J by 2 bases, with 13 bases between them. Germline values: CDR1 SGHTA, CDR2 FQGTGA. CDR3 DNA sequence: TGTGCCAGCAGCTCCAGAGGGGGATACACAGATACGCAGTATTTT. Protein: CASSSRGGYTDTQYF. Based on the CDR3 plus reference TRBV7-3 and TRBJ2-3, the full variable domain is GAGVSQTPSNKVTEKGKYVELRCDPISGHTALYWYRQSLGQGPEFLIYFQGTGAADDSGLPNDRFFAVRPEGSVSTLKIQRTERGDSAVYLCASSSRGGYTDTQYFGPGTRLTVL.

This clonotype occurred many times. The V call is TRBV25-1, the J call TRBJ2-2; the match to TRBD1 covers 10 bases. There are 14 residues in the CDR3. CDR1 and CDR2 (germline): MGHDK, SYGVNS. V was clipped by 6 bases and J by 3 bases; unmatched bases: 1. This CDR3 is CASSGTGDTGELFF. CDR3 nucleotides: TGTGCCAGCAGCGGGACAGGGGACACCGGGGAGCTGTTTTTT.

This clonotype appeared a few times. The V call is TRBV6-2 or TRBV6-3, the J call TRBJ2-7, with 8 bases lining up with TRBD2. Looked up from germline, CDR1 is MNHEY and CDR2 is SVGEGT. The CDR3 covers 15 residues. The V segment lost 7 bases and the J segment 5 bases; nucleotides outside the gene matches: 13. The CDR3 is CASTPELRLANEQYF. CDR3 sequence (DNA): TGTGCCAGCACACCCGAACTACGACTAGCGAACGAGCAGTACTTC.

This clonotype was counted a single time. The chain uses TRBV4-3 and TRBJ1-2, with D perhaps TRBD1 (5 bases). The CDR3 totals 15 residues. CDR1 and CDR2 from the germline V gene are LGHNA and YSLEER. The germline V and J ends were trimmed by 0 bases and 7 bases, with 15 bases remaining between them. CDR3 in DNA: TGCGCCAGCAGCCAAGAAGAGGGCCTCGACAGTGGCTACACCTTC. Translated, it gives CASSQEEGLDSGYTF.

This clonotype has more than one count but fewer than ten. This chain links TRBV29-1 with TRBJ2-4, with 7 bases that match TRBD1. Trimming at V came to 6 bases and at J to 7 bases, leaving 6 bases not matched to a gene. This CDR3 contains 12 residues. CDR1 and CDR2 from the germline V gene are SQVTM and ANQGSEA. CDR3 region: CSVTGAQNIQYF. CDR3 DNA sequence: TGCAGCGTCACAGGGGCCCAGAACATTCAGTACTTC.

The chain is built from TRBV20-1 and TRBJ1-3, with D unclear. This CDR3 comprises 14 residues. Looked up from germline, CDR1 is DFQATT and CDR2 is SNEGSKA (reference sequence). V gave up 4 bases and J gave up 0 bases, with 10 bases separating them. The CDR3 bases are TGCAGTGCTATTCCGGGGAGCTCTGGAAACACCATATATTTT. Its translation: CSAIPGSSGNTIYF.

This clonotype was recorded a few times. The CDR3 nucleotides are TGTGCCAGCACCTCCGGGACAGGGGGTGGTACGCAGTATTTT. It translates to CASTSGTGGGTQYF. V and J are TRBV12-3 or TRBV12-4 and TRBJ2-3, with 11 bases matching TRBD1. The CDR3 runs to 14 residues. V lost 7 bases to trimming and J lost 8 bases; unmatched junction nucleotides: 8.

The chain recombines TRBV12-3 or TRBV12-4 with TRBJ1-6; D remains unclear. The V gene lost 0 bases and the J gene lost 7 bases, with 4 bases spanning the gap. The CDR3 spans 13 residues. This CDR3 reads CASSLAPNSPLHF. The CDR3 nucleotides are TGTGCCAGCAGTTTAGCCCCAAATTCACCCCTCCACTTT.

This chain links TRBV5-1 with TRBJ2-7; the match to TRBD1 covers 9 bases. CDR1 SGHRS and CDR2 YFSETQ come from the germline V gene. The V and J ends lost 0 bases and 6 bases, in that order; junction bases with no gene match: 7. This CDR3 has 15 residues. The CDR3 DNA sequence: TGCGCCAGCAGCTTGGTTGGGACAGGGCGAAGCGAGCAGTACTTC. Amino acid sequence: CASSLVGTGRSEQYF.

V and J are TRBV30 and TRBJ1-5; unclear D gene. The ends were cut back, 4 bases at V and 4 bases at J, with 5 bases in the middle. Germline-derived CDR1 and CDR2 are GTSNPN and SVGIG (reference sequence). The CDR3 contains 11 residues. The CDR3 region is CAWTGNQPQHF. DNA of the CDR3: TGTGCCTGGACGGGGAATCAGCCCCAGCATTTT.